The entry below describes one T cell receptor beta chain. Its antigen is still unknown. Stated treatment: roughly 11-day PBMC culture with coronavirus spike peptide pools or control peptides (ViraFEST assay). This specimen comes from a study of vaccination and CD4 T cells after COVID-19. The Oncomine TCR Beta short-read assay sequenced DNA from cultured CD4+ T cells. MiXCR, applied by TCRdb to the PCR reads, yields one record per CDR3 protein. The sample has more than 13,000 distinct CDR3 sequences; under 30% are singletons. Sequenced sample: cultured CD4+ T cells from blood. The TCR comes from a human donor with COVID-19.

The CDR3 protein is CASSLGGQVGTQPQHF. CDR3 coding DNA: TGCGCCAGCAGCTTGGGGGGACAGGTTGGGACTCAGCCCCAGCATTTT. V gene TRBV5-1 combines with J gene TRBJ1-5; 8 bases map to TRBD1. CDR3 length: 16 amino acids. CDR1 is SGHRS, CDR2 YFSETQ, per germline. Unmatched junction bases numbered 8, after V lost 0 bases and J lost 6 bases.